The 13 T cell receptor beta chains below come from one sample, sequenced in a study of blood T cells in healthy people across ages. Sample-barcoded 5' priming and a J-beta primer mix drove a second PCR of roughly 7 to 11 cycles. MiXCR, applied by TCRdb to the 5' RACE reads, yields one record per CDR3 protein. Of 730,000 or so distinct CDR3 sequences listed, roughly 41% are singletons. Sequencing was done on a sample of blood. Receptors originate from a woman aged 60-75 years in good health.

This clonotype was observed a few times. This chain uses TRBV7-9 with TRBJ1-2, with TRBD1 as a possible D gene (5 bases). CDR1 and CDR2 from the germline V gene are SEHNR and FQNEAQ (reference sequence). CDR3 size: 14 residues. Trimming left V 4 bases short and J 8 bases short, with 17 bases between. For the CDR3, the DNA is TGTGCCAGCAGCTCTGGGGTGGGGCCGGAAGGCTACACCTTC. Amino acids: CASSSGVGPEGYTF.

This chain uses TRBV20-1 with TRBJ1-2; the D gene is possibly TRBD1 (5 bases). Looked up from germline, CDR1 is DFQATT and CDR2 is SNEGSKA (reference sequence). The V and J ends lost 0 bases and 2 bases respectively, with 13 bases between them. The CDR3 loop spans 15 amino acids. The CDR3 DNA follows: TGCAGTGCTAGAGAAGGCACAGGTACCAACTATGGCTACACCTTC. Its translation is CSAREGTGTNYGYTF.

This clonotype was observed a handful of times. V and J are TRBV21-1 and TRBJ2-5; the table's D call, TRBD2, has no DNA check behind it. TRBV21-1 corresponds to a pseudogene. This CDR3 region has 19 residues. The CDR3 is CASNITRDTGLAGGETQYF. CDR3 bases: TGTGCCAGCAATATTACCCGGGACACAGGACTAGCGGGCGGGGAGACCCAGTACTTC.

This chain joins TRBV7-6 and TRBJ2-7, with 12 bases identical to TRBD2. CDR3 size: 16 residues. The junction had 5 bases not matched to a gene; V was cut back by 5 bases and J by 0 bases. Per germline, CDR1 SGHVS and CDR2 FNYEAQ. The CDR3 DNA sequence: TGTGCCAGCAGCCCCCGACTAGCGGGGGACTCCTACGAGCAGTACTTC. Its translation: CASSPRLAGDSYEQYF.

The chain couples TRBV28 to TRBJ1-2; a weak D match, TRBD1 (6 bases). CDR1 and CDR2 (germline): MDHEN, SYDVKM. Trimming left V 4 bases short and J 8 bases short, with 14 bases between. The length of the CDR3 is 13 residues. CDR3 sequence reads: CASSSTGRGGYTF. The CDR3 DNA reads TGTGCCAGCAGTTCTACAGGGAGAGGAGGCTACACCTTC.

The gene calls are TRBV3-1 and TRBJ2-5; 9 bases are a match to TRBD1. The J call is in doubt because the DNA end fits TRBJ2-7 better. The CDR3 sequence is 15 residues long. Per the germline V gene, CDR1 is LGHDT and CDR2 is YNNKEL (reference sequence). This CDR3 reads CASSQEGTGSLEQYF. DNA for the CDR3: TGTGCCAGCAGCCAAGAGGGGACAGGGAGTCTCGAGCAGTACTTC.

This clonotype was seen more than once but under ten times. At one end, the junction sequence differs from germline, possibly due to a read error. The chain is built from TRBV4-3 and TRBJ2-1; the D gene is possibly TRBD2 (5 bases). Per germline, CDR1 LGHNA and CDR2 YSLEER. The CDR3 length is 15 residues. DNA for the CDR3: TGCGCCAGCAGCCAATTCCCTAGCTCCCACAATGAGCAGTTCTTC. It specifies CASSQFPSSHNEQFF.

J is TRBJ1-1 and V is TRBV7-9; the D gene is possibly TRBD1 (6 bases). V gave up 5 bases and J gave up 4 bases, with 14 bases separating them. CDR3 length: 14 amino acids. The germline V gene encodes CDR1 SEHNR and CDR2 FQNEAQ (reference sequence). The CDR3 DNA is TGTGCCAGCAGCGTTGAGGGGGTGGGCACTGAAGCTTTCTTT. Its protein is CASSVEGVGTEAFF.

The genes are TRBV19 and TRBJ2-1, with D perhaps assigned TRBD1 or TRBD2 (5 bases each). The ends were cut back, 4 bases at V and 4 bases at J, with 11 bases in the middle. The CDR3 loop spans 14 amino acids. Looked up from germline, CDR1 is LNHDA and CDR2 is SQIVND (reference sequence). The CDR3 protein is CASSTEGFYNEQFF. The DNA for the CDR3 is TGTGCCAGTAGTACCGAGGGGTTTTACAATGAGCAGTTCTTC.

Written as DNA, the CDR3 is TGTGCCAGCAGCTTAGCGCATGGGGTGGATTATACGCAGTATTTT. Amino acids: CASSLAHGVDYTQYF. This sequence joins TRBV7-2 and TRBJ2-3, with D uncertain. V lost 0 bases and J 7 bases, leaving 14 bases between the germline ends. This CDR3 comprises 15 residues. Germline CDR1 is SGHTA and CDR2 is FQGNSA.

The V call is TRBV5-1, the J call TRBJ1-5; possibly TRBD1 for D (5 bases). In germline, CDR1 is SGHRS, CDR2 YFSETQ. V lost 4 bases to trimming and J lost 4 bases, with 15 bases between them. This CDR3 spans 15 amino acids. The DNA for the CDR3 is TGCGCCAGCAGCCCCCGGGACGGCTCAAATCAGCCCCAGCATTTT. Translated: CASSPRDGSNQPQHF.

This sequence joins TRBV14 and TRBJ2-6; D is ambiguous. V lost 1 base, J lost 3 bases, and 7 bases lay in between. Germline-derived CDR1 and CDR2 are SGHDN and FVKESK. The CDR3 spans 15 residues. CDR3 DNA: TGTGCCAGCAGCCAAGTACATTATGGGGCCAACGTCCTGACTTTC. Translated, it gives CASSQVHYGANVLTF.

The rearrangement links TRBV28 to TRBJ2-3; D is unclear. The CDR3 extends over 11 amino acids. CDR1 is MDHEN, CDR2 SYDVKM, per germline. Trimming took 2 bases from V and 8 from J, leaving 5 bases between them. The CDR3 loop reads CASSLPPTQYF. CDR3 nucleotides: TGTGCCAGCAGTTTACCGCCTACGCAGTATTTT.